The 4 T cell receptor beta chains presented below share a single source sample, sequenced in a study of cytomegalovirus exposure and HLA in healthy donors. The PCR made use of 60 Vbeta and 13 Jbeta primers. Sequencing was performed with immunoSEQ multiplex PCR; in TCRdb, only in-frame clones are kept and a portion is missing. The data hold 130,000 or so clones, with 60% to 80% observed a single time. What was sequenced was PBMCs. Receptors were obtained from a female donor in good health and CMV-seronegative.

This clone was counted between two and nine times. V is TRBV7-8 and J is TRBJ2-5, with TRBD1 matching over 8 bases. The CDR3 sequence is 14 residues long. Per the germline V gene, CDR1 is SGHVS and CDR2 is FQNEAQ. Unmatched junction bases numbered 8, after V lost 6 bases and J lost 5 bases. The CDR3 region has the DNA TGTGCCAGCAGGGTCAGGGGGCGCGGGGAGACCCAGTACTTC. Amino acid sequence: CASRVRGRGETQYF.

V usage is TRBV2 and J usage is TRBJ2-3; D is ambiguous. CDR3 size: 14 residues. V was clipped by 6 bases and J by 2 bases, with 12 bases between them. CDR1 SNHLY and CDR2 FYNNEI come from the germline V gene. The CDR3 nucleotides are TGTGCCAGCAGCTACAGCCTGACCACAGATACGCAGTATTTT. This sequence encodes CASSYSLTTDTQYF.

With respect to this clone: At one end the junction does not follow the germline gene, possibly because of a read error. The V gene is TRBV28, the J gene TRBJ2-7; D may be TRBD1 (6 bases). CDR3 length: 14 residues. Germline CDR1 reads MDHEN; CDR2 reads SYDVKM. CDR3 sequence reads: CASILQGRSYEQYF. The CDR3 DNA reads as TGTGCCAGCATTTTACAGGGAAGGTCCTACGAGCAGTACTTC.

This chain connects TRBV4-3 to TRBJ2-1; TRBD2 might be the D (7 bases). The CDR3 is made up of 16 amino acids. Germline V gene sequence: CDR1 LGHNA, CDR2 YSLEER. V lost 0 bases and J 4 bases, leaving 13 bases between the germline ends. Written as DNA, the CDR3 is TGCGCCAGCAGCCAAGATGGGGAGGGGGGGTACAATGAGCAGTTCTTC. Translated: CASSQDGEGGYNEQFF.